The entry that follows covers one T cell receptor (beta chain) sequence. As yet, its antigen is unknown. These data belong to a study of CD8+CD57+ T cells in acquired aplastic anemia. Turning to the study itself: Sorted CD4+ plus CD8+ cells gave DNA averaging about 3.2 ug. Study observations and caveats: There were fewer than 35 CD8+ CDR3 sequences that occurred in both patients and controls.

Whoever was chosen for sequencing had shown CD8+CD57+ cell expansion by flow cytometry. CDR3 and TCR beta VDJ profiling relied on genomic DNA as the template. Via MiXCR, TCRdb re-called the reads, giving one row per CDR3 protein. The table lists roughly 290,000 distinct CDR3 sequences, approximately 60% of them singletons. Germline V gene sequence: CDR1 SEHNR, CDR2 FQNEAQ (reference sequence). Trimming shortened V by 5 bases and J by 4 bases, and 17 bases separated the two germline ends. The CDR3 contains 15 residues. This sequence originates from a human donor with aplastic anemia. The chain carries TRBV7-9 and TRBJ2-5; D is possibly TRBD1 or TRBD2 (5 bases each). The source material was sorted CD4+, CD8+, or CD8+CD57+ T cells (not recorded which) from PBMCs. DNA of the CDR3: TGTGCCAGCAGCACCCCCGGGGCGATAATAGAGACCCAGTACTTC. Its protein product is CASSTPGAIIETQYF. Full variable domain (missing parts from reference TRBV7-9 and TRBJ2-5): DTGVSQNPRHKITKRGQNVTFRCDPISEHNRLYWYRQTLGQGPEFLTYFQNEAQLEKSRLLSDRFSAERPKGSFSTLEIQRTEQGDSAMYLCASSTPGAIIETQYFGPGTRLLVL.